This T cell receptor (beta chain) emerged from a study of T cell repertoires in cytomegalovirus infection. TCRdb redid the calling of the reads with MiXCR, one entry per CDR3 protein. This sample has over 250,000 distinct CDR3 sequences, with roughly a fifth found just once. This clonotype was detected ten times or more. What it recognizes is unknown. V was cut by 5 bases and J by 8 bases, with 13 bases left in between. Germline CDR1 is SGHTA and CDR2 is FQGNSA. The CDR3 sequence is 14 residues long. Sequencing was performed on cultured PBMCs, taken from culture after CMV antigen stimulation. The source of this sequence is a human donor in good health (CMV status not recorded). Some clones in this sample may be carry-over from other donors' samples. The chain combines TRBV7-2 with TRBJ1-6, with a tentative D call TRBD1 (6 bases). In DNA, the CDR3 is TGTGCCAGCAGCCAACCCGGGGGCGATTCACCCCTCCACTTT. This encodes CASSQPGGDSPLHF.